A single sample gave rise to the 32 T cell receptor beta chains below, sequenced in a study of blood T cell repertoires in COVID-19. Generated by immunoSEQ multiplex PCR, the TCRdb table keeps only in-frame clones and is missing some. The sample has approximately 270,000 clones, 70% to 90% seen once; the top ten hold approximately 1.9%. Sequencing was performed on PBMCs or T cells enriched from blood (not recorded which). The receptor set was obtained from a woman aged 45-65 years who had recovered from COVID-19.

DNA for the CDR3: TGTGCCAGCACCTTAGATATTACCCTCTCCCAGTACTTC. Translating it yields CASTLDITLSQYF. The chain recombines TRBV12-3 or TRBV12-4 with TRBJ2-5, with D uncertain. The CDR3 extends over 13 amino acids. V gave up 7 bases and J gave up 9 bases, with 18 bases separating them.

This chain links TRBV28 with TRBJ2-7, with D possibly being TRBD2 (5 bases). V gave up 9 bases and J gave up 6 bases, with 24 bases separating them. Per the germline V gene, CDR1 is MDHEN and CDR2 is SYDVKM. CDR3 length: 15 amino acids. The CDR3 reads CASALSWVEGSEQYF. CDR3 coding DNA: TGTGCCAGTGCCCTGAGTTGGGTGGAAGGGAGCGAGCAGTACTTC.

The chain has TRBV5-1 and TRBJ1-3; D unclear. The germline gives CDR1 SGHRS, CDR2 YFSETQ. The germline V and J ends were trimmed by 3 bases and 0 bases, with 7 bases remaining between them. The CDR3 consists of 14 residues. The CDR3 DNA sequence: TGCGCCAGCAGCTACCCAGACTCTGGAAACACCATATATTTT. Translating gives CASSYPDSGNTIYF.

The chain employs TRBV9 and TRBJ1-2; D is ambiguous. Looked up from germline, CDR1 is SGDLS and CDR2 is YYNGEE. CDR3 length: 12 residues. Trimming took off 2 bases at V and 5 bases at J, with 7 bases between the two ends. The CDR3 DNA reads TGTGCCAGCAGCGTCGACTTTTATGGCTACACCTTC. Translating gives CASSVDFYGYTF.

The chain employs TRBV2 and TRBJ2-5, with D perhaps matching TRBD1 (6 bases). Germline-derived CDR1 and CDR2 are SNHLY and FYNNEI. The V end was cut by 8 bases, the J end by 1 base, with 17 bases between. The CDR3 is 15 amino acids. CDR3 in DNA: TGTGCCAGCCCCGAGGGGGAGTGGTCCCAAGAGACCCAGTACTTC. As protein: CASPEGEWSQETQYF.

The chain links TRBV11-2 to TRBJ2-6; the match to TRBD2 covers 7 bases. The trim removed 5 bases at V and 0 bases at J, leaving 7 bases unmatched. The CDR3 consists of 17 residues. Germline V CDR1 and CDR2: SGHAT, FQNNGV. The CDR3 DNA reads as TGTGCCAGCAGCAAGACTAGCTTAGGCTCTGGGGCCAACGTCCTGACTTTC. This gives the protein CASSKTSLGSGANVLTF.

V gene TRBV16 combines with J gene TRBJ2-7; TRBD2 agrees at 10 bases. Germline CDR1 is KGHSY and CDR2 is FQNENV. The CDR3 has 15 residues. Trimming at V came to 3 bases and at J to 2 bases, leaving 4 bases not matched to a gene. The CDR3 region has the DNA TGTGCCAGCAGCCATCGGACTAGCGGTACCTACGAGCAGTACTTC. This translates into CASSHRTSGTYEQYF.

The rearrangement uses TRBV6-1 and TRBJ2-3; tentative D call: TRBD2 (5 bases). V lost 2 bases and J 5 bases, leaving 8 bases between the germline ends. There are 13 residues in the CDR3. Germline V gene data show CDR1 as MNHNS and CDR2 as SASEGT. The CDR3 DNA sequence: TGTGCCAGCAGTGAAACTAGGCAAGATACGCAGTATTTT. Translating it yields CASSETRQDTQYF.

This rearrangement joins TRBV19 to TRBJ2-5, with 14 bases identical to TRBD2. The germline V gene has CDR1 LNHDA and CDR2 SQIVND (reference sequence). The CDR3 runs 19 residues. J lost 6 bases, V lost 3 bases, and 15 bases had no gene match. The CDR3 DNA is TGTGCCAGTAGTATGGAGATCATGACTAGCGGGAGGGCTCCGAAGACCCAGTACTTC. Translation: CASSMEIMTSGRAPKTQYF.

The CDR3 DNA follows: TGTGCCAGCAGCTTAGAAGCGGGAGGGGGGACAGATACGCAGTATTTT. Translating it yields CASSLEAGGGTDTQYF. The chain is built from TRBV7-2 and TRBJ2-3, with 10 bases lining up with TRBD2. The CDR3 covers 16 residues. The V and J ends lost 1 base and 3 bases, in that order; junction bases with no gene match: 4. Germline V gives CDR1 SGHTA, CDR2 FQGNSA. Drawing the rest from reference TRBV7-2 and TRBJ2-3, the complete variable domain is GAGVSQSPSNKVTEKGKDVELRCDPISGHTALYWYRQSLGQGLEFLIYFQGNSAPDKSGLPSDRFSAERTGGSVSTLTIQRTQQEDSAVYLCASSLEAGGGTDTQYFGPGTRLTVL.

This clone has a single count. J is TRBJ1-4 and V is TRBV19, with D hard to call. This CDR3 region has 13 residues. Trimming removed 10 bases from V and 4 bases from J, with 13 bases in between. From germline, CDR1 is LNHDA and CDR2 SQIVND (reference sequence). The DNA of the CDR3 is TGTGCCACCCAGTGGAGGAGTAATGAAAAACTGTTTTTT. Amino acids: CATQWRSNEKLFF.

The chain couples TRBV11-2 to TRBJ2-2, with a possible D match to TRBD2 (7 bases). Germline CDR1 SGHAT, CDR2 FQNNGV. Trimming left V 1 base short and J 4 bases short, with 10 bases between. The CDR3 length is 15 residues. The chain's CDR3 is CASSLAGEGTGELFF. The CDR3 nucleotides are TGTGCCAGCAGCTTAGCAGGGGAGGGCACCGGGGAGCTGTTTTTT. Using reference TRBV11-2 and TRBJ2-2 for the parts outside the CDR3, the full variable domain is EAGVAQSPRYKIIEKRQSVAFWCNPISGHATLYWYQQILGQGPKLLIQFQNNGVVDDSQLPKDRFSAERLKGVDSTLKIQPAKLEDSAVYLCASSLAGEGTGELFFGEGSRLTVL.

The chain couples TRBV11-1 to TRBJ2-1, with unresolved D. The CDR3 totals 14 residues. The germline CDR1 and CDR2 sequences are SGHAT and FQDESV (reference sequence). V lost 1 base and J 6 bases, leaving 10 bases between the germline ends. The CDR3 nucleotides read TGTGCCAGCAGCTTAGGGCAGGTCGGCAATGAGCAGTTCTTC. Its protein product is CASSLGQVGNEQFF.

This clone was seen only once. V usage is TRBV5-1 and J usage is TRBJ2-5, with 8 bases matching TRBD1. The CDR3 contains 14 residues. Trimming took 4 bases from V and 2 from J; bases not matched to a gene: 4. The V gene's germline CDR1 is SGHRS and CDR2 YFSETQ. In DNA form, the CDR3 reads TGCGCCAGCAGCACCACAGGGGGTCAAGAGACCCAGTACTTC. Translation gives CASSTTGGQETQYF.

This chain connects TRBV21-1 to TRBJ2-1; the table gives TRBD2 as D, unverified against the DNA. TRBV21-1 corresponds to a pseudogene. This CDR3 is 17 amino acids long. This CDR3 reads CASSKSSLREPYNEQFF. The DNA for the CDR3 is TGTGCCAGCAGCAAATCGAGTCTTCGGGAACCCTACAATGAGCAGTTCTTC.

CDR3 coding DNA: TGCGCCAGCACCAAATCCCAGGAACCCCTCCACTTT. Encoded protein: CASTKSQEPLHF. The chain employs TRBV23-1 and TRBJ1-6; no definite D call. TRBV23-1 is placed among ORFs of uncertain function. The CDR3 totals 12 residues. V gave up 7 bases and J gave up 12 bases, with 13 bases separating them.

This clone was seen more than once but under ten times. The chain uses TRBV13 and TRBJ1-4; 7 bases line up with TRBD1. The germline gives CDR1 PRHDT, CDR2 FYEKMQ (reference sequence). This CDR3 is 16 amino acids long. Unmatched junction bases numbered 14, after V lost 8 bases and J lost 5 bases. The CDR3 coding sequence is TGTGCCAGCGGGTCCGGCAGGGGGAGTGCGAATGAAAAACTGTTTTTT. Amino acids: CASGSGRGSANEKLFF.

The genes are TRBV5-1 and TRBJ1-1; 7 bases are shared with TRBD1. The CDR3 contains 15 residues. Germline CDR1 and CDR2: SGHRS and YFSETQ. With 0 bases clipped from V and 4 bases from J, the junction kept 6 bases outside the gene matches. The DNA for the CDR3 is TGCGCCAGCAGCTTGGAGGGGGCTCATGTCACTGAAGCTTTCTTT. Its protein product is CASSLEGAHVTEAFF.

The gene calls are TRBV6-5 and TRBJ1-2, with TRBD1 identical over 8 bases. CDR3 length: 15 amino acids. Unmatched junction bases numbered 15, after V lost 7 bases and J lost 8 bases. The germline CDR1 and CDR2 sequences are MNHEY and SVGAGI. CDR3 nucleotides: TGTGCCAGCACTGGACAGGGAGGTAGCCTAAAGGGCTACACCTTC. This sequence encodes CASTGQGGSLKGYTF.

The CDR3 here is CASSGGGRQETQYF. The CDR3, as DNA: TGTGCCAGCAGCGGGGGAGGGAGACAAGAGACCCAGTACTTC. The chain employs TRBV27 and TRBJ2-5; 7 bases are a match to TRBD2. V trimming: 6 bases; J trimming: 2 bases; junction bases outside the gene matches: 6. This CDR3 contains 14 residues. The V gene's germline CDR1 is MNHEY and CDR2 SMNVEV (reference sequence).

This clone has a single count. The CDR3 protein is CASSQDLSYNEQFF. The CDR3 nucleotides are TGTGCCAGCAGCCAAGATCTCTCCTACAATGAGCAGTTCTTC. The rearrangement uses TRBV4-2 and TRBJ2-1; D is unresolved. Trimming removed 0 bases at V and 0 bases at J, with 3 bases between. CDR3 length: 14 residues. CDR1 and CDR2 from the germline V gene are LGHNA and YNFKEQ.

This chain joins TRBV3-1 (or the pseudogene TRBV3-2) and TRBJ1-6; TRBD1 matches at 8 bases. Germline assignment: CDR1 LGHDT and CDR2 YNNKEL (reference sequence). The CDR3 is 14 amino acids. The junction had 3 bases not matched to a gene; V was cut back by 5 bases and J by 6 bases. Here the CDR3 DNA reads TGTGCCAGCAGCTTAGACAGGGGTAATTCACCCCTCCACTTT. Protein product: CASSLDRGNSPLHF.

This clone is a singleton in its sample. J is TRBJ2-7 and V is TRBV2, with D possibly matching TRBD2 (5 bases). The CDR3 sequence is 14 residues long. The germline gives CDR1 SNHLY, CDR2 FYNNEI. V lost 0 bases to trimming and J lost 2 bases, with 8 bases between them. The CDR3 coding sequence is TGTGCCAGCAGTGAAGCCCCCGGGGCCTACGAGCAGTACTTC. It codes for CASSEAPGAYEQYF.

The genes are TRBV7-9 and TRBJ1-4, with D uncertain. CDR3 length equals 13 residues. With 5 bases removed from V and 5 bases from J, the gap between germline ends came to 9 bases. Germline CDR1 SEHNR, CDR2 FQNEAQ (reference sequence). This CDR3 is CASSRTENEKLFF. CDR3 DNA: TGTGCCAGCAGCCGGACTGAGAATGAAAAACTGTTTTTT.

This chain connects TRBV19 to TRBJ2-6; 8 bases match TRBD1. There are 20 residues in the CDR3. The ends lost 0 bases at V and 0 bases at J; junction bases unmatched: 10. Germline-derived CDR1 and CDR2 are LNHDA and SQIVND (reference sequence). The CDR3 reads CASSIDLLRGRPSGANVLTF. Written as DNA, the CDR3 is TGTGCCAGTAGTATAGACCTACTCAGGGGGCGGCCCTCTGGGGCCAACGTCCTGACTTTC.

The rearrangement links TRBV5-1 to TRBJ2-5; D unclear. The CDR3 covers 12 residues. The germline gives CDR1 SGHRS, CDR2 YFSETQ. The V gene lost 3 bases and the J gene lost 9 bases, with 12 bases spanning the gap. CDR3 region: CASSSPFEAQYF. The CDR3 DNA follows: TGCGCCAGCAGCTCCCCCTTCGAGGCCCAGTACTTC.

The chain carries TRBV18 and TRBJ1-1; unclear D gene. CDR3 length: 14 amino acids. Germline CDR1 KGHSH, CDR2 LQKENI. With 0 bases removed from V and 1 base from J, the gap between germline ends came to 6 bases. The CDR3 reads CASSPPEGNTEAFF. The CDR3 DNA sequence: TGTGCCAGCTCACCACCAGAGGGGAACACTGAAGCTTTCTTT.

The chain couples TRBV28 to TRBJ2-7; TRBD2 might be the D (5 bases). CDR3 length equals 14 residues. Trimming pared 6 bases from V and 2 bases from J, leaving 14 bases between. CDR1 MDHEN and CDR2 SYDVKM come from the germline V gene. Written as DNA, the CDR3 is TGTGCCAGCAGGCAAGCCGGGGAAGCCTACGAGCAGTACTTC. It codes for CASRQAGEAYEQYF.

This chain uses TRBV3-1 (or the pseudogene TRBV3-2) with TRBJ1-2; 9 bases match TRBD1. This CDR3 comprises 15 residues. The V and J ends lost 4 bases and 2 bases, in that order; junction bases with no gene match: 5. Germline V lookup: CDR1 LGHDT, CDR2 YNNKEL (reference sequence). CDR3 loop: CASSPLGTGNYGYTF. As DNA, the CDR3 is TGTGCCAGCAGCCCACTGGGGACAGGGAACTATGGCTACACCTTC.

The chain is built from TRBV12-3 or TRBV12-4 and TRBJ1-1, with D hard to call. There are 12 residues in the CDR3. V was pared by 3 bases and J by 2 bases, with 4 bases between. CDR3 in amino acids: CASSLRNTEAFF. The CDR3 DNA sequence: TGTGCCAGCAGTTTGCGAAACACTGAAGCTTTCTTT.

Concerning this clone: A junction end diverges from the germline sequence, so it may reflect a read error. Additional DNA sequences in this sample encode the identical CDR3. The gene calls are TRBV27 and TRBJ2-5; 8 nucleotides line up with TRBD2. Germline CDR1 is MNHEY and CDR2 is SMNVEV (reference sequence). This CDR3 comprises 18 residues. CDR3 DNA sequence: TGTGCCAGTAGTTCCAGGACGGGGTCTAGCGGGCGACAAGAGACCCAGTACTTC. Translation gives CASSSRTGSSGRQETQYF.

The chain uses TRBV24-1 and TRBJ2-1; 8 positions agree with TRBD2. Looked up from germline, CDR1 is KGHDR and CDR2 is SFDVKD. With 7 bases clipped from V and 5 bases from J, the junction kept 9 bases outside the gene matches. CDR3 length: 15 residues. CDR3 in amino acids: CATSRSGLGNNEQFF. The CDR3 region has the DNA TGTGCCACCAGCCGATCGGGACTAGGGAACAATGAGCAGTTCTTC.